This entry concerns a single T cell receptor (beta chain). The sample holds many counts of this clonotype. Its antigen target is currently unknown. No per-base quality is available; no much larger clone lies one base away. TCR libraries were built from approximately 400 ng RNA with the Immunoverse kit, using molecular barcoded adaptors covering alpha/delta and beta/gamma chains. The same RNA used for transcriptome sequencing was used for TCR library preparation. An Illumina HiSeq 4000 with 2 x 150 cycles was used to sequence the TCR libraries. From the authors' description of their analysis: MiXCR aligned TCR reads to human V, D, J and C references and assembled the aligned reads into CDR3 clonotypes, with quality filtering and error correction included. The tcR package in R was used to analyze clonotype counts and gene usage diversity. For inspection of raw mapping reads, RNA-seq reads were mapped by STAR aligner version 2.5.3a onto GRCh37 of the human genome. To test how sequencing depth affects detected clonotypes, IR-seq fastq files were randomly downsampled with Seqtk 1.3. TCRdb applied fastp at Q25 and MiXCR to the public reads, then kept only in-frame beta chains. Rows are unified per CDR3 protein, each entry keeping the most common DNA and genes. The V and J calls were determined by TCRdb, not by the authors. This sample has roughly 68,000 distinct CDR3 sequences in its table, and approximately 14% of those were observed once. Roughly 45% of the sample belongs to the ten largest clones.

Every patient had bone marrow sampled at the time of active disease. Bone marrow mononuclear cells were isolated by Ficoll-Hypaque density gradient centrifugation. Myeloma plasma cells were removed and CD138-negative cells were collected by negative selection after labeling with CD138 magnetic microbeads on a MACS separator. Flow cytometry on an Attune NxT with CD138 antibodies was used to check the purity of the isolated cells. Total RNA was extracted with TRIzol reagent and quantified with a NanoDrop spectrophotometer. Paired RNA-seq and IR-seq were performed on each patient's CD138-negative bone marrow sample. These data are taken from a study of read filtering for tumor transcriptome and immune sequencing (dated by TCRdb to 2020 to 2022). In the study overall: The cohort consisted of some 17 male and approximately 14 female patients, with a mean age of 65.9 years and an age range of roughly 45 to 85. Under revised international staging, roughly eight patients fell into R-ISS I, 15 or so into R-ISS II and about 7 into R-ISS III. Whole-transcriptome libraries were prepared with the TruSeq RNA Access Library Prep Kit after DNase treatment. Per sample, about 4.05 to 10.27 million TCR-region mapped reads were obtained with IR-seq, compared with only about 85 to 1273 with RNA-seq. TCR repertoires obtained by targeted immune repertoire sequencing and by bulk whole-transcriptome sequencing performed on the same bone marrow samples were compared. One main goal was a read-filtering strategy for immune repertoire data, in particular deciding whether clonotypes backed by only one read should be removed. On the study overall, not on this receptor specifically: Single-read clonotypes made up roughly 85% of clonotypes but only about 4% of total reads in IR-seq, compared with approximately 75% of clonotypes and approximately 45% of reads in RNA-seq. Compared with RNA-seq, IR-seq captured clonotypes at much greater depth and more reliably, and a smaller IR-seq throughput was enough to identify most of the shared clonotypes. Removing single-read clonotypes increased the correlation between IR-seq and RNA-seq shared clonotype proportions. Rather than purified T cells, the sorted CD138-negative fraction was a mixed bone marrow immune population.

This receptor was obtained from a donor at least 40 years old with multiple myeloma. Sequencing was done on a sample of a population of CD138-negative cells sorted from bone marrow. Per the publication, the cell subset or site label means: bone marrow mononuclear cells depleted of CD138+ plasma/myeloma cells by negative magnetic selection.

The DNA sequence is TGCAGTGCTTCAGGACTAGCGGGAGGGCCTAAAGACAATGAGCAGTTCTTC. This codes for CSASGLAGGPKDNEQFF. Rearrangement joined TRBV20-1 to TRBJ2-1; TRBD2 fits 15 bases in the junction. CDR1 and CDR2, looked up from the germline V gene (reference sequence), are DFQATT and SNEGSKA. From the cysteine up to the phenylalanine, the CDR3 has a length of 17 residues. Only the CDR3 portion is preserved as DNA: 51 bases, with reading frame beginning at the first base. Trimming removed 5 bases from V and 5 bases from J; the gene matches leave 10 bases unexplained.